The TCR beta chain described here comes from a study of blood T cell repertoires in COVID-19. Study at large: The United States, Italy and Spain provided the acute and convalescent COVID-19 samples.

Germline V CDR1 and CDR2: SGHAT, FQNNGV. The junction had 7 bases not matched to a gene; V was cut back by 5 bases and J by 7 bases. The CDR3 is 14 residues long. Residents of about two dozen US areas, aged roughly 18 to 95 years, made up the participants. Participants' reported clinical history set cohort assignment. Method: immunoSEQ multiplex PCR; TCRdb's copy keeps in-frame clones and lacks some. The data hold about 250,000 clones, with about nine tenths observed a single time. The V call is TRBV11-2, the J call TRBJ1-4; 7 bases fit TRBD1. The TCR was taken from a man aged 35-49 years who had recovered from COVID-19. The sequenced sample was PBMCs or T cells enriched from blood (not recorded which). CDR3 in DNA: TGTGCCAGCAGCCGAGGACAGGAGAGTGAAAAACTGTTTTTT. Its translation is CASSRGQESEKLFF.